These 27 T cell receptor beta chains share one sample of origin, sequenced in a study of blood T cell repertoires in COVID-19. The method was immunoSEQ multiplex PCR; TCRdb's version includes in-frame clones alone and lacks a portion of them. This table has fewer than 250,000 clones, 75% to 90% appearing once. The specimen sequenced was PBMCs or T cells enriched from blood (not recorded which). Receptor source: a woman aged 25 to 39 who had been exposed to COVID-19.

This chain connects TRBV6-5 to TRBJ1-1; possible D gene TRBD1, 5 bases. In germline, CDR1 is MNHEY, CDR2 SVGAGI. The ends were cut back, 5 bases at V and 1 base at J, with 14 bases in the middle. The CDR3 is 15 residues long. CDR3 region: CASSLSGGRNTEAFF. The CDR3 DNA follows: TGTGCCAGCAGTCTCTCGGGGGGGAGGAACACTGAAGCTTTCTTT.

The chain is built from TRBV2 and TRBJ1-5; TRBD1 matches 8 bases. CDR3 length equals 13 residues. The germline gives CDR1 SNHLY, CDR2 FYNNEI. Trimming took 6 bases from V and 6 from J; bases not matched to a gene: 4. The CDR3 region is CASSPGGTQPQHF. CDR3 sequence (DNA): TGTGCCAGCAGCCCAGGGGGCACTCAGCCCCAGCATTTT.

The V and J genes are TRBV7-9 and TRBJ2-3; TRBD1 is a possible D gene (6 bases). The length of the CDR3 is 15 residues. The germline V gene has CDR1 SEHNR and CDR2 FQNEAQ (reference sequence). Trimming pared 5 bases from V and 6 bases from J, leaving 18 bases between. The CDR3 DNA follows: TGTGCCAGCAGCCCGGAGAGACAGGATCGGGATACGCAGTATTTT. This encodes CASSPERQDRDTQYF.

In its sample, this clone was seen a few times. The chain joins TRBV11-2 to TRBJ2-1, with 14 bases lining up with TRBD2. Germline-derived CDR1 and CDR2 are SGHAT and FQNNGV. The CDR3 has 15 residues. V trimming: 3 bases; J trimming: 10 bases; junction bases outside the gene matches: 5. In nucleotides, the CDR3 is TGTGCCAGCAGCTTGGGGACTAGCGGGAGCGGCGAGCAGTTCTTC. It encodes CASSLGTSGSGEQFF.

The J gene is TRBJ2-7, the V gene TRBV10-1; weak D call: TRBD2 (5 bases). The germline V and J ends were trimmed by 0 bases and 5 bases, with 8 bases remaining between them. The length of the CDR3 is 13 residues. CDR1 WNHNN and CDR2 SYGVQD come from the germline V gene (reference sequence). The DNA of the CDR3 is TGCGCCAGCAGTGAGTCGGGGAGCGACGAGCAGTACTTC. This encodes CASSESGSDEQYF.

V and J are TRBV6-5 and TRBJ2-2, with 7 nucleotides matching TRBD1. The CDR3 is made up of 15 amino acids. Germline loops: CDR1 MNHEY, CDR2 SVGAGI. The V segment lost 6 bases and the J segment 3 bases; nucleotides outside the gene matches: 7. The chain's CDR3 is CASSARGRHTGELFF. The CDR3, as DNA: TGTGCCAGCAGCGCGAGGGGGCGACACACCGGGGAGCTGTTTTTT.

This clone was observed once. The rearrangement uses TRBV4-2 and TRBJ1-1, with a weak D call TRBD1 (6 bases). The germline V gene has CDR1 LGHNA and CDR2 YNFKEQ. CDR3 length: 14 residues. Between the trimmed V and J ends, which lost 8 bases and 1 base, there was a span of 14 bases. The CDR3 reads CASGTYWQNTEAFF. CDR3 bases: TGTGCCAGCGGGACATATTGGCAGAACACTGAAGCTTTCTTT.

The chain carries TRBV7-8 and TRBJ1-5; 8 positions match TRBD1. Trimming removed 1 base from V and 2 bases from J; junction bases left unmatched: 1. CDR1 and CDR2 from the germline V gene are SGHVS and FQNEAQ. This CDR3 contains 15 residues. CDR3 coding DNA: TGTGCCAGCAGCTTAGACAGGGGGGGCAATCAGCCCCAGCATTTT. This gives the protein CASSLDRGGNQPQHF.

This clone showed up just a few times. The V gene is TRBV3-1 (or the pseudogene TRBV3-2), the J gene TRBJ1-5; tentative D call: TRBD1 (6 bases). Germline V gene lookup returns CDR1 LGHDT and CDR2 YNNKEL (reference sequence). The CDR3 extends over 14 amino acids. The ends were cut back, 4 bases at V and 4 bases at J, with 11 bases in the middle. The CDR3 here is CASSPSGENQPQHF. The CDR3 region has the DNA TGTGCCAGCAGCCCTTCAGGGGAGAATCAGCCCCAGCATTTT.

The gene calls are TRBV6-5 and TRBJ2-7; 9 nucleotides line up with TRBD1. Germline values: CDR1 MNHEY, CDR2 SVGAGI. The CDR3 runs 15 residues. Trimming took 9 bases from V and 1 from J; bases not matched to a gene: 10. CDR3 sequence (DNA): TGTGCCAGTACCCTTCGGGACAGGGCTTCCTACGAGCAGTACTTC. Translated: CASTLRDRASYEQYF.

The chain uses TRBV18 and TRBJ2-1; weak D call: TRBD2 (5 bases). The CDR3 runs 16 residues. The V and J ends lost 3 bases and 4 bases respectively, with 16 bases between them. The germline gives CDR1 KGHSH, CDR2 LQKENI. The CDR3 nucleotides are TGTGCCAGCTCACCGGGAGTAGCAGGACCTTACAATGAGCAGTTCTTC. It codes for CASSPGVAGPYNEQFF. The complete variable domain, with remaining parts taken from reference TRBV18 and TRBJ2-1, reads NAGVMQNPRHLVRRRGQEARLRCSPMKGHSHVYWYRQLPEEGLKFMVYLQKENIIDESGMPKERFSAEFPKEGPSILRIQQVVRGDSAAYFCASSPGVAGPYNEQFFGPGTRLTVL.

The table lists this clone with a few counts. The chain links TRBV11-2 to TRBJ2-2; 7 bases line up with TRBD1. V dropped 4 bases and J dropped 3; count of bases not matched to a gene: 5. This CDR3 has 15 amino acids. Germline assignment: CDR1 SGHAT and CDR2 FQNNGV. CDR3 sequence reads: CASSWTGSYTGELFF. The CDR3 bases are TGTGCCAGCAGCTGGACAGGTTCTTACACCGGGGAGCTGTTTTTT. Full variable domain (rest looked up from reference TRBV11-2 and TRBJ2-2): EAGVAQSPRYKIIEKRQSVAFWCNPISGHATLYWYQQILGQGPKLLIQFQNNGVVDDSQLPKDRFSAERLKGVDSTLKIQPAKLEDSAVYLCASSWTGSYTGELFFGEGSRLTVL.

The chain joins TRBV18 to TRBJ1-5, with 8 bases matching TRBD1. The CDR3 is 16 residues long. Per germline, CDR1 KGHSH and CDR2 LQKENI. J was trimmed by 4 bases and V by 3 bases; bases with no gene match: 8. CDR3 DNA sequence: TGTGCCAGCTCACCCCGGGGCAGGGGGCTTAATCAGCCCCAGCATTTT. It yields the protein CASSPRGRGLNQPQHF.

The rearrangement uses TRBV5-4 and TRBJ1-4; D is unclear. This CDR3 has 15 residues. The V end lost 0 bases, the J end lost 4 bases, and 10 bases lay between the germline ends. Germline assignment: CDR1 SGHNT and CDR2 YYREEE (reference sequence). The CDR3 DNA reads as TGTGCCAGCAGCTTGGGCGGACTGAATAATGAAAAACTGTTTTTT. It is translated as CASSLGGLNNEKLFF.

The chain combines TRBV6-1 with TRBJ1-5; unclear D gene. The CDR3 covers 13 residues. V lost 3 bases and J lost 7, with 10 bases in between. Germline values: CDR1 MNHNS, CDR2 SASEGT. CDR3 DNA: TGTGCCAGCAGTGAGAGGGTTCAGCAGCCCCAGCATTTT. Amino acid sequence: CASSERVQQPQHF.

This clone was observed once. The J gene is TRBJ2-7, the V gene TRBV10-3, with TRBD2 matching 9 bases. J was trimmed by 3 bases and V by 3 bases; bases with no gene match: 9. Germline V gene data show CDR1 as ENHRY and CDR2 as SYGVKD. This CDR3 spans 16 amino acids. CDR3 sequence reads: CAISEISGSRRYEQYF. The CDR3 nucleotides are TGTGCCATCAGTGAAATTAGCGGGAGTAGGCGCTACGAGCAGTACTTC.

This sequence joins TRBV19 and TRBJ2-7, with TRBD1 matching 10 bases. Trimming took 8 bases from V and 0 from J; bases not matched to a gene: 4. In germline, CDR1 is LNHDA, CDR2 SQIVND (reference sequence). The CDR3 is 14 amino acids. Here the CDR3 DNA reads TGTGCCAGTGCCGGGACAGGGGTCTCCTACGAGCAGTACTTC. Protein sequence: CASAGTGVSYEQYF.

The chain couples TRBV18 to TRBJ2-7; TRBD1 aligns across 10 bases. CDR1 and CDR2 from the germline V gene are KGHSH and LQKENI. Unmatched junction bases numbered 11, after V lost 5 bases and J lost 7 bases. The CDR3 spans 15 residues. DNA of the CDR3: TGTGCCAGCTCATCGCCGGGACAGGGGTTCTGGGAGCAGTACTTC. Protein: CASSSPGQGFWEQYF.

J is TRBJ2-5 and V is TRBV11-1; 8 nucleotides match TRBD1. The junction had 9 bases not matched to a gene; V was cut back by 4 bases and J by 5 bases. The germline gives CDR1 SGHAT, CDR2 FQDESV (reference sequence). The CDR3 is 15 residues long. The CDR3 sequence is CASSSRQGLRETQYF. The CDR3 DNA is TGTGCCAGCAGCTCTAGACAGGGGTTGAGGGAGACCCAGTACTTC.

This chain connects TRBV4-2 to TRBJ1-6, with TRBD1 as a possible D gene (6 bases). In germline, CDR1 is LGHNA, CDR2 YNFKEQ. Between the trimmed V and J ends, which lost 0 bases and 10 bases, there was a span of 13 bases. This CDR3 region has 15 residues. The CDR3, as DNA: TGTGCCAGCAGCCAAGAGCGGGGGGGCGGATCACCCCTCCACTTT. The encoded protein is CASSQERGGGSPLHF.

To note about this clone: This sample includes further DNA sequences coding for the same CDR3. This chain uses TRBV9 with TRBJ1-1; D unclear. The germline V gene has CDR1 SGDLS and CDR2 YYNGEE. Trimming pared 1 base from V and 4 bases from J, leaving 8 bases between. The CDR3 is made up of 13 amino acids. CDR3 in amino acids: CASSVTTGTEAFF. DNA for the CDR3: TGTGCCAGCAGCGTAACTACTGGCACTGAAGCTTTCTTT.

The CDR3 reads CAISERETSTDTQYF. The CDR3 DNA sequence: TGTGCCATCAGTGAGCGGGAGACTAGCACAGATACGCAGTATTTT. The chain employs TRBV10-3 and TRBJ2-3; weak D call: TRBD2 (6 bases). The germline CDR1 and CDR2 sequences are ENHRY and SYGVKD. Deletions cut 2 bases from V and 0 bases from J, with 9 bases between. The CDR3 runs to 15 residues.

This clone appeared once. The chain is built from TRBV19 and TRBJ1-5, with 7 bases matching TRBD1. Germline V lookup: CDR1 LNHDA, CDR2 SQIVND (reference sequence). V lost 5 bases and J lost 0; bases outside the gene matches: 10. CDR3 length: 17 residues. The CDR3 sequence: CASSPRQGMGSNQPQHF. CDR3 nucleotide sequence: TGTGCCAGTAGTCCTCGACAGGGAATGGGTAGCAATCAGCCCCAGCATTTT.

The chain combines TRBV20-1 with TRBJ2-3; TRBD1 matches at 7 bases. Germline lookup yields CDR1 DFQATT and CDR2 SNEGSKA (reference sequence). J lost 0 bases, V lost 3 bases, and 9 bases had no gene match. The CDR3 contains 16 residues. In DNA form, the CDR3 reads TGCAGTGCTAGTCGCGGGCCAGGGGGAAGCACAGATACGCAGTATTTT. Its protein product is CSASRGPGGSTDTQYF.

This clone was picked up a small number of times. The chain recombines TRBV27 with TRBJ1-3; TRBD1 agrees at 9 bases. Germline CDR1 is MNHEY and CDR2 is SMNVEV (reference sequence). V lost 5 bases to trimming and J lost 1 base; unmatched junction nucleotides: 3. This CDR3 has 15 residues. This chain's CDR3 is CASSETGGSGNTIYF. CDR3 DNA sequence: TGTGCCAGCAGTGAGACAGGGGGGTCTGGAAACACCATATATTTT.

This chain links TRBV24-1 with TRBJ2-2; TRBD2 is a possible D gene (5 bases). CDR3 length: 13 amino acids. The germline CDR1 and CDR2 sequences are KGHDR and SFDVKD. The V gene lost 8 bases and the J gene lost 7 bases, with 13 bases spanning the gap. CDR3 nucleotides: TGTGCCACCACCGGGGAAGGGATCGGGGAGCTGTTTTTT. Its protein is CATTGEGIGELFF.

This clone was picked up one time. The chain joins TRBV5-4 to TRBJ2-2, with a tentative D call TRBD2 (6 bases). CDR3 length: 18 residues. Germline assignment: CDR1 SGHNT and CDR2 YYREEE (reference sequence). V was shortened by 0 bases and J by 3 bases, with 18 bases between the two germline ends. The CDR3 protein is CASSLELGGASYTGELFF. The CDR3 coding sequence is TGTGCCAGCAGCTTGGAGTTGGGGGGAGCATCGTACACCGGGGAGCTGTTTTTT.